There are many counts of the clone carrying this T cell receptor beta chain. Its antigen remains unidentified. These data originate in a study of T cells in Graves' hyperthyroidism and ophthalmopathy. Study summary: Staff took peripheral blood when the initial diagnosis was made, before any treatment began. Overall study results and limits: Blood held most thyroid clonotypes expanded above 0.001 frequency. Ophthalmopathy got predicted by the model a median roughly six months before its onset. From stable hyperthyroidism, ophthalmopathy was separated by a 13 V-J model.

Amplified regions were TCR beta CDR3 sequences from RNA transcripts. The HTBI primer set served for first-round RT-PCR of the TCR CDR3. MiXCR was run by TCRdb on the multiplex PCR reads, yielding one entry per CDR3 protein. This table has some 550,000 distinct CDR3 sequences, around 21% appearing once. Sequenced input: blood. The origin of this receptor is a man younger than 35 with Graves' hyperthyroidism.

The CDR3 nucleotides are TGTGCCAGCAGCATAGGACAGGGCGGCGAGCAGTACTTC. Encoded protein: CASSIGQGGEQYF. The J gene is TRBJ2-7, the V gene TRBV7-8, with TRBD1 identical over 8 bases. The CDR3 is made up of 13 amino acids. CDR1 SGHVS and CDR2 FQNEAQ come from the germline V gene. V lost 5 bases and J lost 6; bases outside the gene matches: 6. The whole variable domain, filled in from reference TRBV7-8 and TRBJ2-7, reads GAGVSQSPRYKVAKRGQDVALRCDPISGHVSLFWYQQALGQGPEFLTYFQNEAQLDKSGLPSDRFFAERPEGSVSTLKIQRTQQEDSAVYLCASSIGQGGEQYFGPGTRLTVT.